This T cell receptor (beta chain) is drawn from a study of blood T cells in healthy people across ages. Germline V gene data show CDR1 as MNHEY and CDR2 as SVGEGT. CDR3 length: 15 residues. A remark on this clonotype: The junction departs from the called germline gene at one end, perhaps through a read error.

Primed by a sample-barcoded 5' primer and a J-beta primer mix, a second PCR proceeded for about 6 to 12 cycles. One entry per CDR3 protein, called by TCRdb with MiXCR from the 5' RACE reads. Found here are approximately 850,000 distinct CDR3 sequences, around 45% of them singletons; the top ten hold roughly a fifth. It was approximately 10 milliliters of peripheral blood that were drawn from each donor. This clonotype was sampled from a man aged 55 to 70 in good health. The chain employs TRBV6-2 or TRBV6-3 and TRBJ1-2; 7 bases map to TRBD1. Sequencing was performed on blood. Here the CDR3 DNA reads TGTGCCAGCACCCCTCCGGGACAGAGGAACTGTGGCTACACCTTC. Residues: CASTPPGQRNCGYTF.